The 29 T cell receptor beta chains given below trace back to one sample, sequenced in a study of cytomegalovirus exposure and HLA in healthy donors. The PCR was carried out with 60 Vbeta primers and 13 Jbeta primers. Measured with immunoSEQ multiplex PCR; TCRdb has only the in-frame clones, and not every one. The table includes 50,000 to 75,000 clones, about four fifths detected once. Sample: PBMCs. These TCRs come from a woman aged 35 to 49 in good health and CMV-seronegative.

The genes are TRBV2 and TRBJ1-5; D is perhaps TRBD1 (5 bases). Germline CDR1 SNHLY, CDR2 FYNNEI. V was pared by 0 bases and J by 0 bases, with 9 bases between. CDR3 length: 16 residues. CDR3 region: CASSEAGDFSNQPQHF. CDR3 coding DNA: TGTGCCAGCAGTGAAGCCGGGGACTTTAGCAATCAGCCCCAGCATTTT.

The chain links TRBV5-1 to TRBJ2-1; 8 bases agree with TRBD2. V lost 5 bases to trimming and J lost 6 bases; unmatched junction nucleotides: 10. The V gene's germline CDR1 is SGHRS and CDR2 YFSETQ. This CDR3 has 15 amino acids. Here the CDR3 reads CASSPTTSGVNEQFF. CDR3 coding DNA: TGCGCCAGCAGTCCAACTACTAGCGGAGTCAATGAGCAGTTCTTC.

This rearrangement joins TRBV6-4 to TRBJ2-1; no reliable D call. The CDR3 covers 13 residues. The ends were cut back, 8 bases at V and 0 bases at J, with 8 bases in the middle. The germline gives CDR1 MRHNA, CDR2 SNTAGT. Here the CDR3 reads CASGNSSYNEQFF. The CDR3 DNA reads as TGTGCCAGCGGAAACAGCTCCTACAATGAGCAGTTCTTC.

The V call is TRBV19, the J call TRBJ1-5; tentative D call: TRBD1 (5 bases). This CDR3 is built from 14 residues. V gave up 3 bases and J gave up 3 bases, with 9 bases separating them. Germline assignment: CDR1 LNHDA and CDR2 SQIVND (reference sequence). CDR3 nucleotides: TGTGCCAGTAGTATTCAGGGACTCAATCAGCCCCAGCATTTT. Protein sequence: CASSIQGLNQPQHF.

The J gene is TRBJ2-7, the V gene TRBV6-5; 12 nucleotides line up with TRBD1. This CDR3 spans 15 amino acids. V trimming: 1 base; J trimming: 6 bases; junction bases outside the gene matches: 4. In germline, CDR1 is MNHEY, CDR2 SVGAGI. The CDR3 DNA is TGTGCCAGCAGTTACTACGGGACAGGGGGCGGCGAGCAGTACTTC. It is translated as CASSYYGTGGGEQYF.

This chain connects TRBV7-8 to TRBJ2-7; no firm D call. Trimming took 5 bases from V and 0 from J, leaving 5 bases between them. Germline assignment: CDR1 SGHVS and CDR2 FQNEAQ. The CDR3 is 12 amino acids. For the CDR3, the DNA is TGTGCCAGCAGCCTCAGCTCCTACGAGCAGTACTTC. Its protein is CASSLSSYEQYF.

The V and J genes are TRBV27 and TRBJ2-1, with D hard to call. The CDR3 loop spans 14 amino acids. The ends were cut back, 3 bases at V and 6 bases at J, with 12 bases in the middle. Germline lookup yields CDR1 MNHEY and CDR2 SMNVEV (reference sequence). CDR3 DNA sequence: TGTGCCAGCAGTTTGGGCCTGTCCCCCAATGAGCAGTTCTTC. Translating gives CASSLGLSPNEQFF.

The rearrangement uses TRBV7-6 and TRBJ2-1; TRBD2 might be the D (5 bases). This CDR3 comprises 18 residues. Germline V gene sequence: CDR1 SGHVS, CDR2 FNYEAQ. V shed 5 bases and J shed 3 bases, with 23 bases lying between them. In DNA, the CDR3 is TGTGCCAGCAGCACAGTCGTCGGGCTAGCCCGATTCTACAATGAGCAGTTCTTC. Its translation: CASSTVVGLARFYNEQFF.

This clone appeared a few times. The gene calls are TRBV29-1 and TRBJ2-5; 7 bases line up with TRBD1. Unmatched junction bases numbered 5, after V lost 6 bases and J lost 7 bases. The CDR3 has 11 residues. Germline CDR1 and CDR2: SQVTM and ANQGSEA. The CDR3 region is CSVTGSGTQYF. Written as DNA, the CDR3 is TGCAGCGTGACAGGGTCCGGGACCCAGTACTTC.

The chain uses TRBV6-6 and TRBJ2-1, with a possible D match to TRBD2 (5 bases). Germline V lookup: CDR1 MNHNY, CDR2 SVGAGI (reference sequence). Trimming shortened V by 6 bases and J by 7 bases, and 7 bases separated the two germline ends. The CDR3 runs 11 residues. The CDR3 region is CASSRGNEQFF. CDR3 coding DNA: TGTGCCAGCAGCAGAGGGAATGAGCAGTTCTTC.

The CDR3 DNA reads as TGCGCCAGCAGCTTGGGGCAGGTCGCCTACGAGCAGTACTTC. Protein: CASSLGQVAYEQYF. The V gene is TRBV5-1, the J gene TRBJ2-7; no firm D call. The CDR3 sequence is 14 residues long. V was clipped by 0 bases and J by 2 bases, with 9 bases between them. The V gene's germline CDR1 is SGHRS and CDR2 YFSETQ. The whole variable domain, remainder taken from reference TRBV5-1 and TRBJ2-7, is KAGVTQTPRYLIKTRGQQVTLSCSPISGHRSVSWYQQTPGQGLQFLFEYFSETQRNKGNFPGRFSGRQFSNSRSEMNVSTLELGDSALYLCASSLGQVAYEQYFGPGTRLTVT.

The gene calls are TRBV10-3 and TRBJ2-1; TRBD1 is a possible D gene (6 bases). CDR1 and CDR2 (germline): ENHRY, SYGVKD. The CDR3 spans 14 residues. The V end lost 2 bases, the J end lost 4 bases, and 9 bases lay between the germline ends. Written as DNA, the CDR3 is TGTGCCATCAGTGAGGGACAGACATACAATGAGCAGTTCTTC. Translating it yields CAISEGQTYNEQFF.

A remark on this clone: One end of the junction does not line up with germline, which may come from a read error. The chain combines TRBV18 with TRBJ1-1, with D perhaps matching TRBD1 (6 bases). The CDR3 spans 16 residues. Germline V gives CDR1 KGHSH, CDR2 LQKENI. CDR3 sequence reads: CASSPPRGGGNAEAFF. The CDR3 DNA sequence: TGTGCCAGCTCACCACCGAGAGGGGGAGGGAACGCTGAAGCTTTCTTT.

This chain links TRBV28 with TRBJ2-1, with D unclear. CDR3 length equals 14 residues. With 1 base removed from V and 6 bases from J, the gap between germline ends came to 10 bases. The germline V gene encodes CDR1 MDHEN and CDR2 SYDVKM. The DNA of the CDR3 is TGTGCCAGCAGTTTATCAGGCCGGATCAATGAGCAGTTCTTC. Its protein is CASSLSGRINEQFF.

The rearrangement joins TRBV6-6 to TRBJ2-2; 13 positions match TRBD2. The CDR3 totals 16 residues. After removal of 6 bases from V and 4 bases from J, the junction contained 5 bases not matched to a gene. Germline assignment: CDR1 MNHNY and CDR2 SVGAGI (reference sequence). This CDR3 is CASSLGLAGVTGELFF. CDR3 DNA sequence: TGTGCCAGCAGCCTTGGACTAGCGGGAGTCACCGGGGAGCTGTTTTTT.

This chain joins TRBV7-2 and TRBJ2-1; maybe TRBD2 (6 bases). Trimming cost V 0 bases and J 6 bases, with 6 bases left between them. The CDR3 extends over 13 amino acids. CDR1 and CDR2 from the germline V gene are SGHTA and FQGNSA. CDR3 region: CASSLAGGNEQFF. CDR3 in DNA: TGTGCCAGCAGCTTAGCGGGGGGCAATGAGCAGTTCTTC.

The chain carries TRBV19 and TRBJ2-7, with 9 bases that match TRBD2. CDR3 length: 13 residues. Germline lookup yields CDR1 LNHDA and CDR2 SQIVND (reference sequence). The V gene end was trimmed by 5 bases and the J gene end by 2 bases; junction bases not matched to a gene: 1. The CDR3 reads CASSVAGAYEQYF. The CDR3, as DNA: TGTGCCAGTAGTGTAGCGGGAGCCTACGAGCAGTACTTC.

This clone showed up just a few times. This chain uses TRBV19 with TRBJ1-5; 8 bases line up with TRBD1. J was trimmed by 0 bases and V by 7 bases; bases with no gene match: 14. The CDR3 is made up of 18 amino acids. Germline-derived CDR1 and CDR2 are LNHDA and SQIVND (reference sequence). The CDR3 region is CASNPSRGQEYSNQPQHF. CDR3 DNA sequence: TGTGCCAGTAACCCCTCCAGGGGGCAAGAGTATAGCAATCAGCCCCAGCATTTT.

The chain joins TRBV6-1 to TRBJ1-4; D unclear. The V gene lost 5 bases and the J gene lost 8 bases, with 15 bases spanning the gap. The CDR3 has 14 amino acids. CDR1 and CDR2 from the germline V gene are MNHNS and SASEGT. DNA for the CDR3: TGTGCCAGCAGTAACAGCGGAACGGGGGAAAAACTGTTTTTT. This translates into CASSNSGTGEKLFF.

This clone has more than one count but fewer than ten. The chain combines TRBV6-1 with TRBJ2-7; 7 bases map to TRBD1. Trimming removed 2 bases from V and 4 bases from J; junction bases left unmatched: 5. The CDR3 covers 14 residues. CDR1 and CDR2 (germline): MNHNS, SASEGT. The CDR3 protein is CASSESAGGYEQYF. CDR3 nucleotide sequence: TGTGCCAGCAGTGAATCCGCAGGGGGATACGAGCAGTACTTC.

The rearrangement uses TRBV7-9 and TRBJ2-2; 9 nucleotides agree with TRBD1. The germline CDR1 and CDR2 sequences are SEHNR and FQNEAQ (reference sequence). Trimming took 6 bases from V and 5 from J; bases not matched to a gene: 7. CDR3 length: 15 residues. The CDR3 protein is CASSQGQGTTGELFF. CDR3 nucleotides: TGTGCCAGCAGTCAGGGACAGGGAACAACCGGGGAGCTGTTTTTT.

V is TRBV28 and J is TRBJ2-1; 9 bases map to TRBD2. The CDR3 is 17 residues long. Germline V lookup: CDR1 MDHEN, CDR2 SYDVKM. Germline trimming cut 3 bases from V and 7 bases from J; bases unmatched to any gene: 13. This chain's CDR3 is CASSFLAGKAAGNEQFF. As DNA, the CDR3 is TGTGCCAGCAGTTTCCTAGCGGGAAAGGCGGCGGGGAATGAGCAGTTCTTC.

The CDR3 protein is CASSYSTDQPQHF. CDR3 sequence (DNA): TGTGCCAGCAGTTACTCGACAGATCAGCCCCAGCATTTT. The chain uses TRBV6-5 and TRBJ1-5, with D possibly TRBD1 on 5 matching bases. V dropped 0 bases and J dropped 5 bases, with 5 bases sitting between them. The CDR3 totals 13 residues. Germline V gene lookup returns CDR1 MNHEY and CDR2 SVGAGI.

The rearrangement links TRBV9 to TRBJ2-7; D not certain. In germline, CDR1 is SGDLS, CDR2 YYNGEE. Trimming shortened V by 0 bases and J by 6 bases, and 13 bases separated the two germline ends. The CDR3 has 14 amino acids. CDR3: CASSVAAAEGEQYF. As DNA, the CDR3 is TGTGCCAGCAGCGTAGCTGCGGCGGAAGGCGAGCAGTACTTC.

The CDR3 sequence is CASQGDVYGYTF. The CDR3 DNA follows: TGTGCCAGCCAAGGGGATGTCTATGGCTACACCTTC. V usage is TRBV6-5 and J usage is TRBJ1-2, with D possibly TRBD1 on 5 matching bases. Trimming left V 8 bases short and J 4 bases short, with 11 bases between. CDR3 length equals 12 residues. Germline CDR1 and CDR2: MNHEY and SVGAGI.

This chain links TRBV27 with TRBJ2-3; TRBD2 matches 11 bases. The CDR3 sequence is 18 residues long. V shed 5 bases, J shed 7 bases, and the junction held 17 bases outside the gene matches. Germline V CDR1 and CDR2: MNHEY, SMNVEV (reference sequence). The CDR3 loop reads CASSPSRGTSGPTYTQYF. DNA of the CDR3: TGTGCCAGCAGTCCCTCTCGGGGGACTAGCGGCCCGACTTATACGCAGTATTTT.

V gene TRBV4-1 combines with J gene TRBJ2-3; possibly TRBD1 for D (6 bases). V was cut by 0 bases and J by 2 bases, with 12 bases left in between. Germline-derived CDR1 and CDR2 are MGHRA and YSYEKL. The CDR3 is 16 amino acids. CDR3 in DNA: TGCGCCAGCAGCCAAGATTGGGGACACGACACAGATACGCAGTATTTT. Protein: CASSQDWGHDTDTQYF.

The chain carries TRBV9 and TRBJ1-2; 7 nucleotides agree with TRBD1. This CDR3 spans 14 amino acids. CDR1 SGDLS and CDR2 YYNGEE come from the germline V gene. Losses at the gene ends were 3 bases for V and 4 bases for J; bases not matched to a gene: 6. The CDR3 here is CASSATWDSYGYTF. CDR3 DNA: TGTGCCAGCAGCGCAACATGGGACAGCTATGGCTACACCTTC.

The chain recombines TRBV7-6 with TRBJ2-1; possibly TRBD2 for D (6 bases). The CDR3 sequence is 17 residues long. Germline V gives CDR1 SGHVS, CDR2 FNYEAQ. V lost 5 bases to trimming and J lost 6 bases, with 23 bases between them. The CDR3: CASSPPLVEALANEQFF. The CDR3 region has the DNA TGTGCCAGCAGCCCGCCATTAGTAGAAGCACTAGCCAATGAGCAGTTCTTC.